These 17 T cell receptor beta chains came from one sample sequenced in a study of human T cells and chemical hapten exposure. The time point denotes: patch test 1, 2 weeks after DPC sensitization. As to treatment: therapeutic diphenylcyclopropenone sensitization with weekly scalp DPC. From the RACE reads, TCRdb called clonotypes with MiXCR, one entry per CDR3 protein. The sample has some 380,000 distinct CDR3 sequences, approximately 4.4% seen once. Sample: whole blood, taken in connection with sensitization to the hapten diphenylcyclopropenone (DPC). Every receptor here comes from a woman aged 45 to 65 with alopecia areata. Some clones in this sample may be carry-over from other donors' samples.

The sample holds many counts of this clonotype. J is TRBJ1-2 and V is TRBV28; no firm D call. Germline lookup yields CDR1 MDHEN and CDR2 SYDVKM. V was trimmed by 6 bases and J by 10 bases, leaving 21 bases between them. There are 14 residues in the CDR3. In nucleotides, the CDR3 is TGTGCCAGCAGACAAGGGAACAAGCCCCTCGACTACACCTTC. Protein product: CASRQGNKPLDYTF.

This clonotype occurred many times. The rearrangement uses TRBV7-8 and TRBJ1-3; the D gene is possibly TRBD1 (6 bases). The CDR3 loop spans 14 amino acids. Germline assignment: CDR1 SGHVS and CDR2 FQNEAQ. Trimming removed 0 bases at V and 5 bases at J, with 8 bases between. Here the CDR3 DNA reads TGTGCCAGCAGCTTAGCCGGGGGCAGAAACACCATATATTTT. This gives the protein CASSLAGGRNTIYF. Supplemented by reference TRBV7-8 and TRBJ1-3, the full variable domain reads GAGVSQSPRYKVAKRGQDVALRCDPISGHVSLFWYQQALGQGPEFLTYFQNEAQLDKSGLPSDRFFAERPEGSVSTLKIQRTQQEDSAVYLCASSLAGGRNTIYFGEGSWLTVV.

The chain joins TRBV30 to TRBJ2-3, with 11 bases that match TRBD2. V dropped 7 bases and J dropped 4; count of bases not matched to a gene: 7. The CDR3 has 14 residues. Germline V gene sequence: CDR1 GTSNPN, CDR2 SVGIG (reference sequence). CDR3 in amino acids: CASQTSGSPDTQYF. The CDR3, as DNA: TGTGCCTCACAAACTAGCGGGAGTCCAGATACGCAGTATTTT.

In its sample, this clonotype was seen a few times. V and J are TRBV7-9 and TRBJ2-3; D is perhaps TRBD1 (6 bases). The V and J ends lost 6 bases and 1 base respectively, with 17 bases between them. The CDR3 is 16 residues long. Looked up from germline, CDR1 is SEHNR and CDR2 is FQNEAQ (reference sequence). The CDR3 DNA reads TGTGCCAGCAGGTTTTGGGGGCGGGTTGGCACAGATACGCAGTATTTT. This sequence encodes CASRFWGRVGTDTQYF.

Ten or more counts support this clonotype. The chain uses TRBV7-9 and TRBJ1-4, with D unresolved. CDR3 size: 15 residues. Trimming stripped 1 base from V and 0 bases from J, with 6 bases between. Germline CDR1 is SEHNR and CDR2 is FQNEAQ (reference sequence). The CDR3 DNA reads as TGTGCCAGCAGCTTAGTAGGGTCAACTAATGAAAAACTGTTTTTT. It is translated as CASSLVGSTNEKLFF.

This clonotype came up many times. The gene calls are TRBV7-9 and TRBJ1-4; TRBD1 matches at 9 bases. This CDR3 region has 13 residues. Losses at the gene ends were 6 bases for V and 12 bases for J; bases not matched to a gene: 8. The germline V gene has CDR1 SEHNR and CDR2 FQNEAQ (reference sequence). The CDR3 nucleotides read TGTGCCAGCAGTTCCGGGACAGGGTCGGAACTGTTTTTT. It yields the protein CASSSGTGSELFF.

This clonotype was observed at least ten times. J is TRBJ1-1 and V is TRBV4-1; TRBD1 matches 7 bases. CDR3 size: 16 residues. Germline trimming cut 0 bases from V and 8 bases from J; bases unmatched to any gene: 12. Germline-derived CDR1 and CDR2 are MGHRA and YSYEKL. The CDR3 is CASSQDTGVKGSEAFF. In nucleotides, the CDR3 is TGCGCCAGCAGCCAAGACACAGGGGTAAAGGGGTCCGAAGCTTTCTTT.

About this clonotype itself: A much larger clonotype is one base distant, so this may be a read error. V and J are TRBV6-2 or TRBV6-3 and TRBJ2-5; D gene uncertain. V lost 1 base and J lost 4, with 10 bases in between. The CDR3 runs to 14 residues. The germline gives CDR1 MNHEY, CDR2 SVGEGT. Here the CDR3 DNA reads TGTGCCAGCAGTTACTTGTGGGAAGGAGAGACCCAGTACTTC. This sequence encodes CASSYLWEGETQYF.

The rearrangement uses TRBV2 and TRBJ2-3; D is undetermined. In germline, CDR1 is SNHLY, CDR2 FYNNEI. Deletions cut 5 bases from V and 6 bases from J, with 18 bases between. There are 15 residues in the CDR3. The DNA for the CDR3 is TGTGCCAGCAGTTCCTATCCTTTGGGCCCCGATACGCAGTATTTT. Translation: CASSSYPLGPDTQYF.

This clonotype was counted many times. The chain couples TRBV2 to TRBJ2-7; D not resolved. Germline V gene sequence: CDR1 SNHLY, CDR2 FYNNEI. This CDR3 has 13 residues. V dropped 7 bases and J dropped 1 base, with 11 bases sitting between them. The chain's CDR3 is CASKSPSSYEQYF. CDR3 sequence (DNA): TGTGCCAGCAAATCGCCGTCGTCCTACGAGCAGTACTTC.

This chain joins TRBV5-1 and TRBJ2-7; 10 nucleotides line up with TRBD2. CDR1 is SGHRS and CDR2 is YFSETQ in the germline V gene. Losses at the gene ends were 4 bases for V and 0 bases for J; bases not matched to a gene: 10. The CDR3 totals 17 residues. CDR3 region: CASSPRDSGGSSYEQYF. The CDR3 nucleotides are TGCGCCAGCAGCCCAAGGGATAGCGGGGGGAGCTCCTACGAGCAGTACTTC.

This clonotype was counted only a few times. V usage is TRBV7-2 and J usage is TRBJ2-4, with D possibly called TRBD1 or TRBD2 (5 bases each). CDR1 is SGHTA and CDR2 is FQGNSA in the germline V gene. Trimming took 5 bases from V and 1 from J, leaving 12 bases between them. The CDR3 sequence is 15 residues long. The CDR3 nucleotides are TGTGCCAGCAGCCGCTTAGGGGAGGCCAAAAACATTCAGTACTTC. Protein product: CASSRLGEAKNIQYF.

The sample holds many counts of this clonotype. The chain links TRBV3-1 to TRBJ1-1, with 7 bases matching TRBD1. Trimming at V came to 5 bases and at J to 4 bases, leaving 7 bases not matched to a gene. This CDR3 has 14 residues. CDR1 and CDR2 (germline): LGHDT, YNNKEL (reference sequence). As DNA, the CDR3 is TGTGCCAGCAGCTCTCAGGGGGTGGGCACTGAAGCTTTCTTT. This codes for CASSSQGVGTEAFF.

This clonotype was observed at least ten times. V and J are TRBV6-1 and TRBJ1-2; D is possibly TRBD1 (6 bases). Looked up from germline, CDR1 is MNHNS and CDR2 is SASEGT. Deletions cut 5 bases from V and 4 bases from J, with 14 bases between. The CDR3 has 14 residues. CDR3 in amino acids: CASSSGQPLYGYTF. CDR3 coding DNA: TGTGCCAGCAGTTCTGGACAGCCCCTCTATGGCTACACCTTC.

In its sample, this clonotype was seen many times. The chain recombines TRBV7-9 with TRBJ1-5; 7 nucleotides line up with TRBD1. Germline values: CDR1 SEHNR, CDR2 FQNEAQ (reference sequence). This CDR3 is 14 amino acids long. V lost 5 bases, J lost 4 bases, and 5 bases stayed unmatched. The DNA of the CDR3 is TGTGCCAGCAGCGCGGGACAGCGAAATCAGCCCCAGCATTTT. Amino acids: CASSAGQRNQPQHF.

This clonotype was seen a few times. Mismatch with germline at one junction end may stem from a read error. The chain has TRBV7-6 and TRBJ2-3; possible D gene TRBD2, 5 bases. The germline V gene has CDR1 SGHVS and CDR2 FNYEAQ. The CDR3 extends over 14 amino acids. This CDR3 reads CASSLAAEGRHPHF. Written as DNA, the CDR3 is TGTGCCAGCAGCTTAGCGGCTGAGGGTCGCCACCCCCATTTT.

This clonotype was detected ten times or more. This chain links TRBV15 with TRBJ1-1; 7 positions match TRBD1. The CDR3 totals 14 residues. The trim removed 1 base at V and 11 bases at J, leaving 10 bases unmatched. CDR1 LNHNV and CDR2 YYDKDF come from the germline V gene (reference sequence). CDR3 in DNA: TGTGCCACCAGCAGAGTGGCGGGACAGACTCGGGCTTTCTTT. This gives the protein CATSRVAGQTRAFF.